This T cell receptor beta chain was documented in a study of T cells in localized non-small cell lung cancer. Study-level findings and limits: When the top 100 tumor clones were examined, a median about 60 of them also appeared in the adjacent lung, which was paired and uninvolved. Of the tissues analyzed, uninvolved adjacent lung showed maximal T cell clonality, greater than tumor.

The CDR3 extends over 15 amino acids. Germline V lookup: CDR1 SGHRS, CDR2 YFSETQ. J gave up 4 bases and V 4 bases, and 5 bases lay outside the gene matches. For this clone: Antigen unknown.

TCRdb's table, derived via immunoSEQ multiplex PCR, lists solely in-frame clones and lacks some. Altogether around 100,000 clones are present, approximately 90% being singletons, with the ten largest covering 15%. The sequence came from a man aged 35 to 70 with stage I squamous cell lung carcinoma. The genes are TRBV5-1 and TRBJ2-3; 11 positions match TRBD2. Sequences were derived from peripheral blood, sampled before any cancer treatment. CDR3 loop: CASSLSGGAPDTQYF. The CDR3 bases are TGCGCCAGCAGCCTTAGCGGGGGGGCCCCAGATACGCAGTATTTT.